Listed below are T cell receptor beta chains from one sample, sequenced in a study of T cells after yellow fever vaccination. In TCRdb, the 5' RACE reads were re-called with MiXCR into one record per CDR3 protein. The sample holds a few hundred thousand distinct CDR3 sequences; about a sixth are singletons and the top ten take 17%. This sample comprised PBMCs, obtained 4 to 6 days after the first yellow fever vaccination. Receptor source: a young man who received the YFV17D yellow fever vaccine. Each CDR3 is given without its conserved first and last residue.

j_call v_call cdr3_aa
TRBJ2-5 TRBV27 ASSFLAGHQETQY
TRBJ2-1 TRBV12-3/TRBV12-4 ASSPDSLDEQF
TRBJ2-1 TRBV12-3/TRBV12-4 ASSKLAGEPYNEQF
TRBJ2-5 TRBV5-1 ASSLGAGNQETQY
TRBJ1-6 TRBV10-3 AIQGQGHSPLH
TRBJ2-7 TRBV5-1 ASSGGQGGEQY
TRBJ2-3 TRBV29-1 SVEDKRGGQY
TRBJ2-2 TRBV12-3/TRBV12-4 TLSYVSGRTTNTGELF
TRBJ1-6 TRBV20-1 SAREGTGTTNSPLH
TRBJ2-2 TRBV9 ASSTRLAATGELF
TRBJ2-1 TRBV10-3 AISEMTSGGVNEQF
TRBJ1-5 TRBV5-6 ASSLGGWNQPQH
TRBJ2-5 TRBV6-1 ASRQGSFETQY
TRBJ2-3 TRBV7-9 ASSPWGRGGTDTQY
TRBJ1-1 TRBV5-1 ASSLREGTEAF
TRBJ2-5 TRBV18 ASSPSSGTTETQY